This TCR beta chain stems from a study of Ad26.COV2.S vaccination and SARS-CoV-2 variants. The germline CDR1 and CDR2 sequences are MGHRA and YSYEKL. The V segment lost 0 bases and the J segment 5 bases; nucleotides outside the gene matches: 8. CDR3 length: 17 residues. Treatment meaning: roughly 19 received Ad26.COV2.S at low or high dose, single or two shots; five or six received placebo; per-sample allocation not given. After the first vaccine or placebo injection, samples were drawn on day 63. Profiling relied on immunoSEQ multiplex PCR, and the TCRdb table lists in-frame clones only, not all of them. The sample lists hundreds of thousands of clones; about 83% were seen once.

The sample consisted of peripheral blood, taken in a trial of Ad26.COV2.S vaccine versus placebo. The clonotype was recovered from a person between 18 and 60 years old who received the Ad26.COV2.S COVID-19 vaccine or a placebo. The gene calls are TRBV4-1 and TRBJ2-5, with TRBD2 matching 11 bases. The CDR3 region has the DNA TGCGCCAGCAGCCAAGATAGCGGGAGGGGTGTGAAGGAGACCCAGTACTTC. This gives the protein CASSQDSGRGVKETQYF.